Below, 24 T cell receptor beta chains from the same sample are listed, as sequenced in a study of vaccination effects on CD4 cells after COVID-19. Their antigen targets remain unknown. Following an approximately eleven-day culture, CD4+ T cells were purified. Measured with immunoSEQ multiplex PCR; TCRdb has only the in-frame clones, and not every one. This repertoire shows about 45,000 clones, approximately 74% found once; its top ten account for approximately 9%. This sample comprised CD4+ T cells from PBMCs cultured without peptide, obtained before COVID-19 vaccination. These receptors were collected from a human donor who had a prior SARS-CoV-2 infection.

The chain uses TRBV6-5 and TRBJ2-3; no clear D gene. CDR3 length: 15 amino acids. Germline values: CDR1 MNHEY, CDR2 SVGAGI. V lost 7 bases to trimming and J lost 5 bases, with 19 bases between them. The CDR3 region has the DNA TGTGCCAGCACCCCCGTGGCGCGCCTGGGAGATACGCAGTATTTT. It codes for CASTPVARLGDTQYF.

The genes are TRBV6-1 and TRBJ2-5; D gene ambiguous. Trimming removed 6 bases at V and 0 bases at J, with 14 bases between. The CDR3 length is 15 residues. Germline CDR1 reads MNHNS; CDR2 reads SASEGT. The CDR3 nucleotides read TGTGCCAGCAGATTCAGTAGGATCTACCAAGAGACCCAGTACTTC. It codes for CASRFSRIYQETQYF.

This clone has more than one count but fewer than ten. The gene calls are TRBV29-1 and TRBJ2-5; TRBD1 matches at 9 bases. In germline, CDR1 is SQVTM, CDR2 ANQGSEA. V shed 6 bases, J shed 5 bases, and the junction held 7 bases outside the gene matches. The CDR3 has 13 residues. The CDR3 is CSVIDRGMETQYF. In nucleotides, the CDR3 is TGCAGCGTGATTGACAGGGGGATGGAGACCCAGTACTTC.

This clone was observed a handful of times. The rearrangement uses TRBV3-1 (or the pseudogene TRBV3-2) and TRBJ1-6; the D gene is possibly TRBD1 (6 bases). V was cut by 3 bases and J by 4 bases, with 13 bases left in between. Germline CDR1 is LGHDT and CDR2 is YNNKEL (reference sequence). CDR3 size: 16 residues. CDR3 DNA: TGTGCCAGCAGCCAGGCAGGGGCCGGATATAATTCACCCCTCCACTTT. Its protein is CASSQAGAGYNSPLHF.

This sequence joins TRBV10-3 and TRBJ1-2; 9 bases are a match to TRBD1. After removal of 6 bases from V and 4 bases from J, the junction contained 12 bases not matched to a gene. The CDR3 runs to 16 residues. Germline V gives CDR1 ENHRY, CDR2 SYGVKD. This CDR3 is CAISDPNRGRPYGYTF. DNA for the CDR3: TGTGCCATCAGCGATCCTAACAGGGGGCGACCCTATGGCTACACCTTC.

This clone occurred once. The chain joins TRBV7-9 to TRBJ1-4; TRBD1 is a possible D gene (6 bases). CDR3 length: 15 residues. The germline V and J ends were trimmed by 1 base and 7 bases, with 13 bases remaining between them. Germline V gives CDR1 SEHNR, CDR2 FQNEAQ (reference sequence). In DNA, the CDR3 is TGTGCCAGCAGCTTAGGTCAGGGGCGGCCTGAAAAACTGTTTTTT. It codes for CASSLGQGRPEKLFF.

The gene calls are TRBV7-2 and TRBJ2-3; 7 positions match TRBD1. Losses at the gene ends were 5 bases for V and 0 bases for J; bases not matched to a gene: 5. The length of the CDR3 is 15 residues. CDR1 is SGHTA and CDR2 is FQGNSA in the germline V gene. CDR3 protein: CASSKTGPSTDTQYF. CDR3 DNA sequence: TGTGCCAGCAGCAAGACAGGGCCTAGCACAGATACGCAGTATTTT.

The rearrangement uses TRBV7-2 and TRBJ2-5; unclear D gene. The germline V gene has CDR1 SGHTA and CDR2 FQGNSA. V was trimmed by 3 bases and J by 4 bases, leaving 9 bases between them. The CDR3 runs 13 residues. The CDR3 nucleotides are TGTGCCAGCAGCTTTGCATATTTAGAGACCCAGTACTTC. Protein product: CASSFAYLETQYF.

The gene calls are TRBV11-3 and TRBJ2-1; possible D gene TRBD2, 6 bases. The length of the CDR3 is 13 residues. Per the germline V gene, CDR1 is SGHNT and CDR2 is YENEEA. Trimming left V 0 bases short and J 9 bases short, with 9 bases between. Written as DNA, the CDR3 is TGTGCCAGCAGCTTAGAAGCGGGTGGTGAGCAGTTCTTC. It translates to CASSLEAGGEQFF.

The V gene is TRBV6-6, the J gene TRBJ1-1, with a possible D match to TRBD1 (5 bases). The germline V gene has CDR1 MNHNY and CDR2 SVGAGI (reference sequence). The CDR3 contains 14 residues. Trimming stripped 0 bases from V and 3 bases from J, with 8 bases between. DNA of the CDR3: TGTGCCAGCAGTTACTCGGGGACCGACACTGAAGCTTTCTTT. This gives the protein CASSYSGTDTEAFF.

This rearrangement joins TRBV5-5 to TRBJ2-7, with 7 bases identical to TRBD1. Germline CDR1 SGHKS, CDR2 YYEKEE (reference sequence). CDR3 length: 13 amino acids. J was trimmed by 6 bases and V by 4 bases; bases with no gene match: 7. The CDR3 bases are TGTGCCAGCAGCCCTACCGGGACAGTCGAGCAGTACTTC. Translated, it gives CASSPTGTVEQYF.

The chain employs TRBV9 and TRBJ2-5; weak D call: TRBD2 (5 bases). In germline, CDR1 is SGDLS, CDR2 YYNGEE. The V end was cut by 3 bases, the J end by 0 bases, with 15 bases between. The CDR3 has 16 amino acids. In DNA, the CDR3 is TGTGCCAGCAGCGCACTCGGGAAGACGTACCAAGAGACCCAGTACTTC. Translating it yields CASSALGKTYQETQYF.

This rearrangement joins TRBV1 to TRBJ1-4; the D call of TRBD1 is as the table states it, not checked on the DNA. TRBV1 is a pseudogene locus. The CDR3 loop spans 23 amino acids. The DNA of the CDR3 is TGCACCAGCAGCCAAGCTCCGCGGGGTCTAGCTCCAGGGGGGCGCTTTCTTAGCGAAAAACTGTTTTTT. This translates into CTSSQAPRGLAPGGRFLSEKLFF.

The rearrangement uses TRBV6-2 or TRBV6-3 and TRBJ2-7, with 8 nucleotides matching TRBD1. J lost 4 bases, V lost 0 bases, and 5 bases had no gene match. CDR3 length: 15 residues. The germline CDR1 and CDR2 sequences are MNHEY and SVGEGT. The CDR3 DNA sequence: TGTGCCAGCAGTTACTCAGCAGGGGGCATTTACGAGCAGTACTTC. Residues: CASSYSAGGIYEQYF.

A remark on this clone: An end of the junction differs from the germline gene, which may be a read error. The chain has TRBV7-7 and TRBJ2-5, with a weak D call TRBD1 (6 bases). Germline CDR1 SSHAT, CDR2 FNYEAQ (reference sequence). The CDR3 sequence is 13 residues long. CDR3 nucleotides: TGTGCTAGCAGCCTCGGACAGCAAGAGACCCAGTACTTC. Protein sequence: CASSLGQQETQYF.

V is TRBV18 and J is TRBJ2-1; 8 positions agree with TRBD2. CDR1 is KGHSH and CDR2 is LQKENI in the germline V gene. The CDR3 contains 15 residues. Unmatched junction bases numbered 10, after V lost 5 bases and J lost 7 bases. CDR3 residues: CASSSTSGGGNEQFF. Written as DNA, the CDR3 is TGTGCCAGCTCATCCACTAGCGGAGGAGGGAATGAGCAGTTCTTC.

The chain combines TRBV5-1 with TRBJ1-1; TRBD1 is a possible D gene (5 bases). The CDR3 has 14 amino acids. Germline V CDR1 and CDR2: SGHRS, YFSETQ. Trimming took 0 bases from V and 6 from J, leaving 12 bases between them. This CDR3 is CASSLGTWGSEAFF. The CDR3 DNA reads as TGCGCCAGCAGCTTGGGCACGTGGGGGTCTGAAGCTTTCTTT.

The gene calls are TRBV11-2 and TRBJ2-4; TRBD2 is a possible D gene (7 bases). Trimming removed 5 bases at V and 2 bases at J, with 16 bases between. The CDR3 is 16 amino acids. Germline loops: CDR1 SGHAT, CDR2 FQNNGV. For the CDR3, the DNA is TGTGCCAGCAGCGCAAACAGGGAGGGAACCAAAAACATTCAGTACTTC. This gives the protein CASSANREGTKNIQYF.

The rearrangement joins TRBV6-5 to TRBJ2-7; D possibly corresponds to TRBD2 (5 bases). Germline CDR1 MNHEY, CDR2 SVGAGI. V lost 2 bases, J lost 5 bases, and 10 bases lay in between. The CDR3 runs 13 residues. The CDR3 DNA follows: TGTGCCAGCAGTTACCCGGGGAACAACGAGCAGTACTTC. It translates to CASSYPGNNEQYF.

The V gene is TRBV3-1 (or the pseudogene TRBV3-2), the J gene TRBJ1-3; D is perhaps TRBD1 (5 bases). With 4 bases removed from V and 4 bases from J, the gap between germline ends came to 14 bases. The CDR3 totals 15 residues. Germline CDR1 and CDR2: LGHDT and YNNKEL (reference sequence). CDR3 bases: TGTGCCAGCAGCCCCATCCAGGGCCTCGGAAACACCATATATTTT. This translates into CASSPIQGLGNTIYF.

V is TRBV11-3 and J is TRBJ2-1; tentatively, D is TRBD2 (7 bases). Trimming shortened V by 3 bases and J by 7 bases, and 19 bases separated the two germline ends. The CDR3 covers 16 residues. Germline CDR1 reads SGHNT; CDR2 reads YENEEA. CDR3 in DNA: TGTGCCAGCAGCTTTGGGGGGGCGGGTGTTCGGAATGAGCAGTTCTTC. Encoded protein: CASSFGGAGVRNEQFF. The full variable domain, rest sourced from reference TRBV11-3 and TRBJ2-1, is EAGVVQSPRYKIIEKKQPVAFWCNPISGHNTLYWYLQNLGQGPELLIRYENEEAVDDSQLPKDRFSAERLKGVDSTLKIQPAELGDSAVYLCASSFGGAGVRNEQFFGPGTRLTVL.

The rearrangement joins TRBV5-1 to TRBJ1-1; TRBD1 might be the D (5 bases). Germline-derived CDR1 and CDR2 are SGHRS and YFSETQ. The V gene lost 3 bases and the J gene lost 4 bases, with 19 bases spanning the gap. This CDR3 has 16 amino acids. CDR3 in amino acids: CASSSSGGVMFTEAFF. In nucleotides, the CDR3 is TGCGCCAGCAGCTCGAGCGGGGGGGTGATGTTCACTGAAGCTTTCTTT.

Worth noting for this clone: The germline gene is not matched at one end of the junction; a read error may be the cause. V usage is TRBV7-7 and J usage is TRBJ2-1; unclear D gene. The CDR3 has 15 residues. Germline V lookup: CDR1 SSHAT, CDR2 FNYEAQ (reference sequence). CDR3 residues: CASSLDGGANNEQFF. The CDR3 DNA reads TGTGCTAGCAGCTTAGATGGCGGAGCAAACAATGAGCAGTTCTTC.

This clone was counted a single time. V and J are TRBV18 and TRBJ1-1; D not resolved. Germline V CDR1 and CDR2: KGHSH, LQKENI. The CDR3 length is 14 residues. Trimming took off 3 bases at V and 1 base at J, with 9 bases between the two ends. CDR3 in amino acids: CASSPTHKNTEAFF. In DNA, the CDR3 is TGTGCCAGCTCACCGACACACAAGAACACTGAAGCTTTCTTT.